Included here is one TCR beta chain sequence, with context. The CDR3 contains 13 residues. Germline V lookup: CDR1 SGDLS, CDR2 YYNGEE. V dropped 4 bases and J dropped 5; count of bases not matched to a gene: 4. This entry is derived from a study of blood T cell repertoires in COVID-19. At the level of the study: COVID-19 samples collected from the United States, Italy and Spain covered acute and convalescent phases. PBMCs, B-cell-depleted T cells, or T cells provided the cDNA or gDNA that made up the material.

Profiled with immunoSEQ multiplex PCR; TCRdb holds only in-frame clones, not every one. The sample lists 200,000 to 300,000 clones, 75% to 90% occurring once. Sample: peripheral blood. The clonotype was recovered from a woman in her thirties who had recovered from COVID-19. The J gene is TRBJ2-7, the V gene TRBV9, with 9 bases aligning to TRBD1. The DNA for the CDR3 is TGTGCCAGCAGCAGACGACAGGGGGACGAGCAGTACTTC. Its translation is CASSRRQGDEQYF.